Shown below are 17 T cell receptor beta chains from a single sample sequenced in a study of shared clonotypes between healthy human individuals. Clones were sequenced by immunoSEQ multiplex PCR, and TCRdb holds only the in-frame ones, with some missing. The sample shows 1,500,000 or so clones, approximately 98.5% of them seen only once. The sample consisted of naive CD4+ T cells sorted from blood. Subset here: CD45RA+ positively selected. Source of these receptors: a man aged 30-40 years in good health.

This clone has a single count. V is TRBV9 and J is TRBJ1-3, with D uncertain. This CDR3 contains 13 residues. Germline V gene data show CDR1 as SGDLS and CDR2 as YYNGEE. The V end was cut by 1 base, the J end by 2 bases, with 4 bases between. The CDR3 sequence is CASSVLTGNTIYF. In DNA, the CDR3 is TGTGCCAGCAGCGTATTGACTGGAAACACCATATATTTT.

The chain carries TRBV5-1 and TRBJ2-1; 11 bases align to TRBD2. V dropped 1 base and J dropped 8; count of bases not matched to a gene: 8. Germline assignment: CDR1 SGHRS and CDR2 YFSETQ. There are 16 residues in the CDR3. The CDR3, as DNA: TGCGCCAGCAGCTTGACTAGCGGGAGTTTCAGGGATGAGCAGTTCTTC. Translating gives CASSLTSGSFRDEQFF. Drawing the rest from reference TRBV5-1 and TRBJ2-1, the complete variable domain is KAGVTQTPRYLIKTRGQQVTLSCSPISGHRSVSWYQQTPGQGLQFLFEYFSETQRNKGNFPGRFSGRQFSNSRSEMNVSTLELGDSALYLCASSLTSGSFRDEQFFGPGTRLTVL.

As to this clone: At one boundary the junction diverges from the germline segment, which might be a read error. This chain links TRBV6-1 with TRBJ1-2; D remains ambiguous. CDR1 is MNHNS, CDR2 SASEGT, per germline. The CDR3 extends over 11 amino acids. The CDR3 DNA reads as TGTGCCAGCAGTGGTGTGTATGACTACACCTTC. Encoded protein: CASSGVYDYTF.

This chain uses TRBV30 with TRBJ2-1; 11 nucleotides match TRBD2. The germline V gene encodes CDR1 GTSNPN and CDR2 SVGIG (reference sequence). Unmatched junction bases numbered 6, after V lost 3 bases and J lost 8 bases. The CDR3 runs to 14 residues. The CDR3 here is CAWRLAGAGYEQFF. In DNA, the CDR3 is TGTGCCTGGAGACTAGCGGGAGCAGGCTATGAGCAGTTCTTC. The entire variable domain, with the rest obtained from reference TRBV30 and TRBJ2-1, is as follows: SQTIHQWPATLVQPVGSPLSLECTVEGTSNPNLYWYRQAAGRGLQLLFYSVGIGQISSEVPQNLSASRPQDRQFILSSKKLLLSDSGFYLCAWRLAGAGYEQFFGPGTRLTVL.

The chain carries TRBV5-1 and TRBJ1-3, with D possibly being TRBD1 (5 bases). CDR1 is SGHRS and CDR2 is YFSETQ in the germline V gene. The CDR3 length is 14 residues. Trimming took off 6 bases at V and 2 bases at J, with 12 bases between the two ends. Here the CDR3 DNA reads TGCGCCAGCACCGTTGGGGGAGCTGGAAACACCATATATTTT. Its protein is CASTVGGAGNTIYF. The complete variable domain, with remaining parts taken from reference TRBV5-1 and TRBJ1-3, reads KAGVTQTPRYLIKTRGQQVTLSCSPISGHRSVSWYQQTPGQGLQFLFEYFSETQRNKGNFPGRFSGRQFSNSRSEMNVSTLELGDSALYLCASTVGGAGNTIYFGEGSWLTVV.

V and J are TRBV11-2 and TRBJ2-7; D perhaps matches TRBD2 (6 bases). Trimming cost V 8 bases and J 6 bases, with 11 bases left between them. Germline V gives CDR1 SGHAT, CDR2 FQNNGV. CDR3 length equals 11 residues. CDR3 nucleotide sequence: TGTGCCAGCCAAGGGCGGGGCGAGCAGTACTTC. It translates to CASQGRGEQYF.

This CDR3 reads CASRLPWVNQPQHF. The DNA for the CDR3 is TGTGCCAGCAGGCTTCCTTGGGTCAATCAGCCCCAGCATTTT. V is TRBV28 and J is TRBJ1-5; no clear D. V lost 6 bases, J lost 3 bases, and 12 bases lay in between. The CDR3 runs 14 residues. Germline assignment: CDR1 MDHEN and CDR2 SYDVKM.

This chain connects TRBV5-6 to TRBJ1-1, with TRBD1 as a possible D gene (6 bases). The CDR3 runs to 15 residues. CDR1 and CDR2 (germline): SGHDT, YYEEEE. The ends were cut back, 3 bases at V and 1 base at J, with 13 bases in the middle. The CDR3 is CASSYRTAGNTEAFF. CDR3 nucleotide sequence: TGTGCCAGCAGCTATCGGACAGCTGGGAACACTGAAGCTTTCTTT.

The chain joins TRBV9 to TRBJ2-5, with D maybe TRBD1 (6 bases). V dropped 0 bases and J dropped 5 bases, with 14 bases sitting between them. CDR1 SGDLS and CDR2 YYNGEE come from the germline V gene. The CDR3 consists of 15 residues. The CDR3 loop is CASSVGAGETETQYF. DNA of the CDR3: TGTGCCAGCAGCGTAGGGGCAGGGGAGACGGAGACCCAGTACTTC.

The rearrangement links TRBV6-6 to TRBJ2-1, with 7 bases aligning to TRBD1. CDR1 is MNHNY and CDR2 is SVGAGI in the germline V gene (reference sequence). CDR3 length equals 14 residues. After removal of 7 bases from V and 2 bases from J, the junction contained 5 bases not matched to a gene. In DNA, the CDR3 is TGTGCCAGCAACCGGGACAGTACCTACAATGAGCAGTTCTTC. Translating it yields CASNRDSTYNEQFF.

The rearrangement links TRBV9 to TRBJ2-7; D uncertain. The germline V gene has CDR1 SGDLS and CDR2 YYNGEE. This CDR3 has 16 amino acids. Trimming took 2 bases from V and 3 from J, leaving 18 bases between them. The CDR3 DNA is TGTGCCAGCAGCGTTTGTGCTCGGGTGCTAAACTACGAGCAGTACTTC. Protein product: CASSVCARVLNYEQYF.

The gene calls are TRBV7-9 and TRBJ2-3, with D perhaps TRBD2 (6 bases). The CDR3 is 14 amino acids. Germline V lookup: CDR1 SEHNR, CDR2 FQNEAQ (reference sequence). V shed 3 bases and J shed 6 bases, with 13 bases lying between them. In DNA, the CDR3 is TGTGCCAGCAGCTTGACTAGTATCATGGATACGCAGTATTTT. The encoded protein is CASSLTSIMDTQYF.

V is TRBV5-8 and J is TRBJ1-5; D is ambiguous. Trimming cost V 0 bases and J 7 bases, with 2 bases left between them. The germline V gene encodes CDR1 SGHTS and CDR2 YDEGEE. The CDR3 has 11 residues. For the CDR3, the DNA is TGTGCCAGCAGCTTGGTGCAGCCCCAGCATTTT. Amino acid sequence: CASSLVQPQHF.

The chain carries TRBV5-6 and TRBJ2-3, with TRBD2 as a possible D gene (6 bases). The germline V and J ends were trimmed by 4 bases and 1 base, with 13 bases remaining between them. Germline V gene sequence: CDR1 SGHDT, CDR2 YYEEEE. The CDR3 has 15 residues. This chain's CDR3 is CASSPIGGGTDTQYF. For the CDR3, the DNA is TGTGCCAGCAGCCCGATCGGGGGTGGCACAGATACGCAGTATTTT.

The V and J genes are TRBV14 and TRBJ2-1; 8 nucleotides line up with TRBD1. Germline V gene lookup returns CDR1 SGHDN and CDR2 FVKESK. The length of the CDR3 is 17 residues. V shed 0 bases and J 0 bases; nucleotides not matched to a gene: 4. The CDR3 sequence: CASSQDRQGHSYNEQFF. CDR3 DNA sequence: TGTGCCAGCAGCCAAGATCGACAGGGGCACTCCTACAATGAGCAGTTCTTC.

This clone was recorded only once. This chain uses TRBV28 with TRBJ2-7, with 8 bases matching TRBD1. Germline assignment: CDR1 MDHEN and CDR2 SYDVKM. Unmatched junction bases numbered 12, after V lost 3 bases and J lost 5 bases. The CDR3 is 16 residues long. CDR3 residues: CASSFTSGGRSNEQYF. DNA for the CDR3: TGTGCCAGCAGTTTCACGTCAGGGGGCCGTTCCAACGAGCAGTACTTC.

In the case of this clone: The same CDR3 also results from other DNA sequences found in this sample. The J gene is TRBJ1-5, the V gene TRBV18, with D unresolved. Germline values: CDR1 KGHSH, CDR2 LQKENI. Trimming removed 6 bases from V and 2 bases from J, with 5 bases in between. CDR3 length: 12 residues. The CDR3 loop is CASSAGNQPQHF. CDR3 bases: TGTGCCAGCTCCGCGGGCAATCAGCCCCAGCATTTT.